This is a list of T cell receptor beta chains from one sample in a study of pediatric ulcerative colitis. Assay: immunoSEQ multiplex PCR; the TCRdb copy retains only in-frame clones and omits some. The table has some 40,000 clones, 75% seen once. Material for sequencing was gut tissue. These receptors were obtained from a boy aged 5-17 years with severe ulcerative colitis. CDR3s include the opening cysteine and the closing phenylalanine or tryptophan. D genes are given only for firm matches. A row's size may be missing; if present it is once, few, many or a size class.

d_gene: .
j_gene: TRBJ2-7
v_gene: TRBV4-1
abundance: .
CDR3nt: TGCGCCAGCAGCCAAGGGGGCAGGGACGTCTACGAGCAGTACTTC
CDR3aa: CASSQGGRDVYEQYF

d_gene: TRBD1
j_gene: TRBJ2-1
v_gene: TRBV2
abundance: .
CDR3nt: TGTGCCAGCAGTCCGGGACAGGGGGCGCGGTATTCCTCCTACAATGAGCAGTTCTTC
CDR3aa: CASSPGQGARYSSYNEQFF

d_gene: .
j_gene: TRBJ1-2
v_gene: TRBV19
abundance: .
CDR3nt: TGTGCCAGTAGTATCCGGGCCAACTATGGCTACACCTTC
CDR3aa: CASSIRANYGYTF

d_gene: .
j_gene: TRBJ2-3
v_gene: TRBV21-1
abundance: medium-sized
CDR3nt: TGTGCCAGCAGCAAAGTTCGGACAGATACGCAGTATTTT
CDR3aa: CASSKVRTDTQYF

d_gene: TRBD1
j_gene: TRBJ1-1
v_gene: TRBV11-2
abundance: .
CDR3nt: TGTGCCAGCAGCTTAGTGGTCGGCAGGGGGTATACTGAAGCTTTCTTT
CDR3aa: CASSLVVGRGYTEAFF

d_gene: .
j_gene: TRBJ1-1
v_gene: TRBV5-1
abundance: .
CDR3nt: TGCGCCAGCAGCTCTGGGGCGCAGGGCACTGAAGCTTTCTTT
CDR3aa: CASSSGAQGTEAFF

d_gene: .
j_gene: TRBJ2-1
v_gene: TRBV11-3
abundance: .
CDR3nt: TGTGCCAGCAGCTTAGTCGCAGGGTCCTACAATGAGCAGTTCTTC
CDR3aa: CASSLVAGSYNEQFF

d_gene: .
j_gene: TRBJ2-3
v_gene: TRBV4-1
abundance: .
CDR3nt: TGCGCCAGCAGCCAAGACCAGGGGACAGATACGCAGTATTTT
CDR3aa: CASSQDQGTDTQYF

d_gene: .
j_gene: TRBJ2-3
v_gene: TRBV5-8
abundance: .
CDR3nt: TGTGCCAGCAGCAGCACCACAGATACGCAGTATTTT
CDR3aa: CASSSTTDTQYF

d_gene: .
j_gene: TRBJ1-5
v_gene: TRBV7-9
abundance: .
CDR3nt: TGTGCCAGCAGCTTGTCCGCGGCCTGGCCCCAGCATTTT
CDR3aa: CASSLSAAWPQHF

d_gene: .
j_gene: TRBJ2-1
v_gene: TRBV6-4
abundance: .
CDR3nt: TGTGCCAGCAGTGACCCACAGGTTCGAGGCAATGAGCAGTTCTTC
CDR3aa: CASSDPQVRGNEQFF

d_gene: .
j_gene: TRBJ1-6
v_gene: TRBV9
abundance: medium-sized
CDR3nt: TGTGCCAGCAGCGTAGGTCTGGCAACTGAGAATTCACCCCTCCACTTT
CDR3aa: CASSVGLATENSPLHF

d_gene: .
j_gene: TRBJ1-2
v_gene: TRBV6-6
abundance: .
CDR3nt: TGTGCCAGCAGTTACTCACTCCAGGGACAATTAGATGGCTACACCTTC
CDR3aa: CASSYSLQGQLDGYTF

d_gene: .
j_gene: TRBJ2-7
v_gene: TRBV11-2
abundance: once
CDR3nt: TGTGCCAGCAGCATACAGGGTGGTAGCTCCTACGAGCAGTACTTC
CDR3aa: CASSIQGGSSYEQYF

d_gene: .
j_gene: TRBJ1-1
v_gene: TRBV7-9
abundance: .
CDR3nt: TGTGCCAGCAGCTTATTGGCAGGGCTGAGCACTGAAGCTTTCTTT
CDR3aa: CASSLLAGLSTEAFF

d_gene: .
j_gene: TRBJ1-1
v_gene: TRBV21-1
abundance: .
CDR3nt: TGTGCCAGCAGCAAAGGCTTCGCCTCGGACGGCCGAGAAGCTTTCTTT
CDR3aa: CASSKGFASDGREAFF

d_gene: TRBD1
j_gene: TRBJ2-7
v_gene: TRBV9
abundance: .
CDR3nt: TGTGCCAGCAGCGTTGGGACAGGACGCTACGAGCAGTACTTC
CDR3aa: CASSVGTGRYEQYF

d_gene: .
j_gene: TRBJ1-1
v_gene: TRBV5-1
abundance: .
CDR3nt: TGCGCCAGCAGAGGACCCACGAGCACTGAAGCTTTCTTT
CDR3aa: CASRGPTSTEAFF

d_gene: .
j_gene: TRBJ2-7
v_gene: TRBV7-9
abundance: few
CDR3nt: TGTGCCAGCAGCTTAGGGCCGGATCACTACGAGCAGTACTTC
CDR3aa: CASSLGPDHYEQYF

d_gene: .
j_gene: TRBJ2-7
v_gene: TRBV6-5
abundance: .
CDR3nt: TGTGCCAGCAGTTCATCGGACGCCTACGAGCAGTACTTC
CDR3aa: CASSSSDAYEQYF

d_gene: .
j_gene: TRBJ1-1
v_gene: TRBV6-6
abundance: .
CDR3nt: TGTGCCAGCAGCGAGTTTGGGGATTCTAGGGGAGCTTTCTTT
CDR3aa: CASSEFGDSRGAFF

d_gene: TRBD1
j_gene: TRBJ2-6
v_gene: TRBV19
abundance: .
CDR3nt: TGTGCCAGTAGTAGGGGACAGGGGGCAAGCTCTGGGGCCAACGTCCTGACTTTC
CDR3aa: CASSRGQGASSGANVLTF

d_gene: .
j_gene: TRBJ1-4
v_gene: TRBV7-2
abundance: .
CDR3nt: TGTGCCAGCAGCCCCACAGGACCAGGGAGGGAAAAACTGTTTTTT
CDR3aa: CASSPTGPGREKLFF

d_gene: .
j_gene: TRBJ2-7
v_gene: TRBV7-2
abundance: .
CDR3nt: TGTGCCAGCAGCTTAGGATCCGAGTGGAGGTGGTACTTC
CDR3aa: CASSLGSEWRWYF

d_gene: .
j_gene: TRBJ2-1
v_gene: TRBV5-1
abundance: few
CDR3nt: TGCGCCAGCAGCTCCCAGTCACGAGGCGATGAGCAGTTCTTC
CDR3aa: CASSSQSRGDEQFF

d_gene: .
j_gene: TRBJ2-5
v_gene: TRBV28
abundance: .
CDR3nt: TGTGCCAGCAGATACGGGGCGGGTGCGACCCAGTACTTC
CDR3aa: CASRYGAGATQYF

d_gene: .
j_gene: TRBJ1-1
v_gene: TRBV20-1
abundance: .
CDR3nt: TGCAGTGCTAGTTTGAACACTGAAGCTTTCTTT
CDR3aa: CSASLNTEAFF

d_gene: .
j_gene: TRBJ2-7
v_gene: TRBV27
abundance: .
CDR3nt: TGTGCCAGCAGTTATGGGGGGCCTGGGGCCTACGAGCAGTACTTC
CDR3aa: CASSYGGPGAYEQYF

d_gene: .
j_gene: TRBJ2-5
v_gene: TRBV7-2
abundance: .
CDR3nt: TGTGCCAGCAGCTCCTGGGGGCGGTCGGAGACCCAGTACTTC
CDR3aa: CASSSWGRSETQYF

d_gene: TRBD1
j_gene: TRBJ2-5
v_gene: TRBV2
abundance: .
CDR3nt: TGTGCCAGCCTAGGAGCCGGGACAGGGGGAGAGACCCAGTACTTC
CDR3aa: CASLGAGTGGETQYF

d_gene: .
j_gene: TRBJ1-6
v_gene: TRBV6-6
abundance: .
CDR3nt: TGTGCCAGCGGAGACAGAGATAATTCACCCCTCCACTTT
CDR3aa: CASGDRDNSPLHF

d_gene: .
j_gene: TRBJ2-7
v_gene: TRBV29-1
abundance: once
CDR3nt: TGCAGCGTTGATCAGGGGTACGAGCAGTACTTC
CDR3aa: CSVDQGYEQYF

d_gene: TRBD1
j_gene: TRBJ2-3
v_gene: TRBV7-6
abundance: .
CDR3nt: TGTGCCAGCAGCCGACGCCCGACAGGGGGCATTGATACGCAGTATTTT
CDR3aa: CASSRRPTGGIDTQYF

d_gene: .
j_gene: TRBJ2-7
v_gene: TRBV19
abundance: .
CDR3nt: TGTGCCAGTAGTATAGGACCCAGGGAGACCTACGAGCAGTACTTC
CDR3aa: CASSIGPRETYEQYF

d_gene: .
j_gene: TRBJ1-2
v_gene: TRBV28
abundance: few
CDR3nt: TGTGCCAGCAGTTTAAGTCCCAGGGATAACTATGGCTACACCTTC
CDR3aa: CASSLSPRDNYGYTF

d_gene: .
j_gene: TRBJ1-3
v_gene: TRBV6-1
abundance: .
CDR3nt: TGTGCCAGCAGCCGACAGTCGGGCTCTGGAAACACCATATATTTT
CDR3aa: CASSRQSGSGNTIYF

d_gene: TRBD1
j_gene: TRBJ2-7
v_gene: TRBV19
abundance: .
CDR3nt: TGTGCCAGTAGCAGGACAGGGGGAGGGGAGCAGTACTTC
CDR3aa: CASSRTGGGEQYF

d_gene: .
j_gene: TRBJ1-2
v_gene: TRBV4-1
abundance: .
CDR3nt: TGCGCCAGCAGCCAAGACACAGGGATTTATGGCTACACCTTC
CDR3aa: CASSQDTGIYGYTF

d_gene: TRBD2
j_gene: TRBJ2-1
v_gene: TRBV6-4
abundance: few
CDR3nt: TGTGCCAGCAGGACCGGGACTAGTGGTTACAATGAGCAGTTCTTC
CDR3aa: CASRTGTSGYNEQFF

d_gene: .
j_gene: TRBJ2-1
v_gene: TRBV7-6
abundance: few
CDR3nt: TGTGCCAGCAGCTCCTCTATATACAATGAGCAGTTCTTC
CDR3aa: CASSSSIYNEQFF

d_gene: .
j_gene: TRBJ2-7
v_gene: TRBV6-5
abundance: once
CDR3nt: TGTGCCAGCAGTCCAACTCCAGGACAGTCCTACGAGCAGTACTTC
CDR3aa: CASSPTPGQSYEQYF

d_gene: .
j_gene: TRBJ1-1
v_gene: TRBV14
abundance: .
CDR3nt: TGTGCCAGCAGCCAAGATATGGGGAGGGTCAACACTGAAGCTTTCTTT
CDR3aa: CASSQDMGRVNTEAFF

d_gene: TRBD1
j_gene: TRBJ1-4
v_gene: TRBV6-5
abundance: .
CDR3nt: TGTGCCAGCAGTTCGTCAGGGGGAGCTCTAGGTGAAAAACTGTTTTTT
CDR3aa: CASSSSGGALGEKLFF

d_gene: .
j_gene: TRBJ1-5
v_gene: TRBV30
abundance: .
CDR3nt: TGTGCCTGGAGTAACGGCGATCAGCCCCAGCATTTT
CDR3aa: CAWSNGDQPQHF

d_gene: .
j_gene: TRBJ1-1
v_gene: TRBV5-1
abundance: once
CDR3nt: TGCGCCAGCAGCCCAATTTCTAGGGGGACTGAAGCTTTCTTT
CDR3aa: CASSPISRGTEAFF

d_gene: TRBD1
j_gene: TRBJ2-2
v_gene: TRBV11-2
abundance: once
CDR3nt: TGTGCCAGCAGCTTAGGGACAGGAGCCCCATACCGGGAGCTGTTTTTT
CDR3aa: CASSLGTGAPYRELFF